This TCR beta chain emerged from a study of OX40 agonist ivuxolimab in advanced cancers. In the study overall: Patients in dose escalation had liver, melanoma, kidney or head and neck cancers. Findings and limits, study-wide: Relative to CD4+, CD8+ T cells held more expanded clones on average.

Points on this clone: Its antigen is not known.

The data were produced by immunoSEQ multiplex PCR, yet TCRdb's version contains in-frame clones alone and is incomplete. The table records 75,000 to 80,000 clones, roughly 80% of them present only once. A history of autoimmune disease or systemic immunosuppression excluded patients. At baseline, cycle 4 day 1, and cycle 7 day 1, blood was sampled. V dropped 4 bases and J dropped 6; count of bases not matched to a gene: 5. Germline-derived CDR1 and CDR2 are SGHRS and YFSETQ. The length of the CDR3 is 14 residues. The input for sequencing was CD4+ or CD8+ T cells sorted from blood, taken in a trial of the OX40 agonist ivuxolimab. This sequence originates from an adult with an advanced solid tumor such as melanoma, head and neck, liver or kidney cancer. The V call is TRBV5-1, the J call TRBJ2-7, with TRBD1 matching 12 bases. Here the CDR3 DNA reads TGCGCCAGCAGCGGGGACAGGGGGCTGGGCGAGCAGTACTTC. Translating it yields CASSGDRGLGEQYF.